The rows below give T cell receptor beta chains drawn from one sample of a study of T cell clonotyping in hematopoietic cell transplantation. Produced via immunoSEQ multiplex PCR; TCRdb's table is partial and in-frame only. Of about 76,000 clones detected, around 96% appear once; the ten largest clones hold 1.5% to 2%. The sample was peripheral blood mononuclear cells, taken before stem cell transplant. The receptors derive from a woman aged 45-65 years with acute myeloid leukemia. Some clones in this sample may be carry-over from other donors' samples. Each CDR3 is given with its conserved first and last residue.

V	J	CDR3
TRBV5-6	TRBJ2-7	CASSLERFYEQYF
TRBV20-1	TRBJ1-2	CSARENYGYTF
TRBV28	TRBJ2-7	CASSPYAGTNPYEQYF
TRBV5-5	TRBJ2-5	CASSLNQTRFQGETQYF
TRBV7-9	TRBJ2-6	CASPLAGPHVGSGANVLTF
TRBV29-1	TRBJ2-1	CSVLAGFYNEQFF
TRBV28	TRBJ2-7	CASRKQLPMDEQYF
TRBV6-6	TRBJ1-5	CASSPDSSNQPQHF
TRBV28	TRBJ1-1	CASGGRQFVTEAFF
TRBV30	TRBJ1-5	CAWSPTGRGGRNQPQHF
TRBV19	TRBJ1-1	CASSIRTGTEAFF
TRBV19	TRBJ1-6	CASSIKTGSVGYNSPLHF
TRBV9	TRBJ1-3	CASSGVDFGNTIYF
TRBV28	TRBJ2-1	CASKHPGLAGDNNEQFF
TRBV4-1	TRBJ1-5	CASSQGNQPQHF
TRBV28	TRBJ2-1	CASSPTKSSEFF
TRBV9	TRBJ2-7	CASSGDDGYEQYF
TRBV25-1	TRBJ1-5	CASSLTGQPQHF
TRBV20-1	TRBJ2-5	CSAKQETQYF
TRBV2	TRBJ2-3	CASSERALSTDTQYF
TRBV28	TRBJ2-5	CASSLVSERTQYF
TRBV7-2	TRBJ2-5	CASSRDRLGLETQYF
TRBV20-1	TRBJ2-3	CSATDTDTQYF
TRBV7-2	TRBJ2-7	CASSLGNGMTYEQYF
TRBV4-1	TRBJ2-5	CASSAQTSGGPRETQYF
TRBV29-1	TRBJ1-2	CSVETRTGEVYGYTF
TRBV28	TRBJ2-7	CASSLGGSDAHEQYF